The clone carrying this TCR beta chain occurred a few times. A junction end diverges from the germline sequence, so it may reflect a read error. The data were taken from a study of cytomegalovirus exposure and HLA in healthy donors. PCR amplification relied on 60 Vbeta primers (plus 13 Jbeta primers). Method: immunoSEQ multiplex PCR; TCRdb's copy keeps in-frame clones and lacks some. The repertoire consists of approximately 140,000 clones, with roughly 79% occurring once and the leading ten covering 2.5% to 3%. The CDR3 spans 15 residues. Germline V CDR1 and CDR2: SSHAT, FNYEAQ (reference sequence). The clonotype comes from a boy aged 2 to 10 in good health and CMV-seronegative. What was sequenced was PBMCs. The chain is built from TRBV7-7 and TRBJ2-1; 10 bases line up with TRBD2. CDR3 protein: CASSLGLAAENEQFF. CDR3 bases: TGTGCTAGCAGCTTAGGACTAGCGGCTGAGAATGAGCAGTTCTTC. The full variable domain, its missing parts supplied by reference TRBV7-7 and TRBJ2-1, is GAGVSQSPRYKVTKRGQDVTLRCDPISSHATLYWYQQALGQGPEFLTYFNYEAQPDKSGLPSDRFSAERPEGSISTLTIQRTEQRDSAMYRCASSLGLAAENEQFFGPGTRLTVL.